The following is a T cell receptor (beta chain) sequence with its context. Cells designated naive CD8 were CD45RO-negative and were positively selected for CCR7, with terminally differentiated effector memory CD45RA+ cells excluded. The V gene end was trimmed by 0 bases and the J gene end by 0 bases; junction bases not matched to a gene: 1. CDR3 length equals 16 residues. CDR1 is KGHSH and CDR2 is LQKENI in the germline V gene. The record originates from a study of shared clonotypes between healthy human individuals. Sequenced by immunoSEQ multiplex PCR; TCRdb stores in-frame clones only, minus some. Found here are around 1,900,000 clones, just under 95% of them singletons; the top ten hold approximately 1.6%.

This receptor was obtained from a man aged 18 to 29 in good health. Some clones in this sample may be carry-over from other donors' samples. The rearrangement uses TRBV18 and TRBJ2-7, with 11 bases lining up with TRBD2. The sequenced sample consisted of naive CD8+ T cells from PBMCs. This CDR3 is CASSPPTSGTSYEQYF. The CDR3, as DNA: TGTGCCAGCTCACCACCGACTAGCGGGACCTCCTACGAGCAGTACTTC.